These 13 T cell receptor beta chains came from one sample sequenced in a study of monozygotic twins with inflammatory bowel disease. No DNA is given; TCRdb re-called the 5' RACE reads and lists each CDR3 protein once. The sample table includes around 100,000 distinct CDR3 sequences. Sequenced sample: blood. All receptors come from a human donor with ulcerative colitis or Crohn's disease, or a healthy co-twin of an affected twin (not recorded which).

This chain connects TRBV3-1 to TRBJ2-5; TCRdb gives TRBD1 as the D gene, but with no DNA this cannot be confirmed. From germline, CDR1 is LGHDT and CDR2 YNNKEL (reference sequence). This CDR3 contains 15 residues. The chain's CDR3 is CASSQDRGRKETQYF.

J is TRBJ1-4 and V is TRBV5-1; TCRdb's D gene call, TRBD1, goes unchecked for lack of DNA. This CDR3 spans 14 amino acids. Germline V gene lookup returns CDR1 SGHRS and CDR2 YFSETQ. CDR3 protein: CASSPGRGNEKLFF. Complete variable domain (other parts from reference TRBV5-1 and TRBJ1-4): KAGVTQTPRYLIKTRGQQVTLSCSPISGHRSVSWYQQTPGQGLQFLFEYFSETQRNKGNFPGRFSGRQFSNSRSEMNVSTLELGDSALYLCASSPGRGNEKLFFGSGTQLSVL.

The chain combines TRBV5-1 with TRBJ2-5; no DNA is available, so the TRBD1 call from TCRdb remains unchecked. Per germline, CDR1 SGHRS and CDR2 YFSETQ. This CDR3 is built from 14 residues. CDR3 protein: CASSSDRVDETQYF.

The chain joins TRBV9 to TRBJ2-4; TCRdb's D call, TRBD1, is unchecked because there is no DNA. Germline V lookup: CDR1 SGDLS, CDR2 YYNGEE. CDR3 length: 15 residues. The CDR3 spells CASSVSGTGDHIQYF.

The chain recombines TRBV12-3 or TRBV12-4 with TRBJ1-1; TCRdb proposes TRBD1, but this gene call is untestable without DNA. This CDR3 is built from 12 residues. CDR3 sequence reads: CASNQGQGRAFF.

CDR3 protein: CASSKIQGDTGELFF. The J gene is TRBJ2-2, the V gene TRBV7-7; TCRdb's assignment of TRBD1 cannot be checked, as there is no DNA. Germline V gene data show CDR1 as SSHAT and CDR2 as FNYEAQ (reference sequence). This CDR3 contains 15 residues. Full variable domain (missing parts from reference TRBV7-7 and TRBJ2-2): GAGVSQSPRYKVTKRGQDVTLRCDPISSHATLYWYQQALGQGPEFLTYFNYEAQPDKSGLPSDRFSAERPEGSISTLTIQRTEQRDSAMYRCASSKIQGDTGELFFGEGSRLTVL.

The CDR3 region is CASSFTRATDTQYF. The rearrangement links TRBV7-3 to TRBJ2-3; TCRdb's D gene call, TRBD2, goes unchecked for lack of DNA. The CDR3 covers 14 residues. The germline V gene has CDR1 SGHTA and CDR2 FQGTGA.

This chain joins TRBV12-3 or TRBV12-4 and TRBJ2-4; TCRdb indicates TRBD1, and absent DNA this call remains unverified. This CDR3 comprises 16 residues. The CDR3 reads CASRSDRALTKNMQYF.

The CDR3 spells CASSLDGVSGNTIYF. The chain couples TRBV5-1 to TRBJ1-3. Per germline, CDR1 SGHRS and CDR2 YFSETQ. The CDR3 extends over 15 amino acids.

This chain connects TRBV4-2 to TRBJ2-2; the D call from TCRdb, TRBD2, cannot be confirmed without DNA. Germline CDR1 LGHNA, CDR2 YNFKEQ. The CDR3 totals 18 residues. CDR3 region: CASSQDGTSGGNTGELFF.

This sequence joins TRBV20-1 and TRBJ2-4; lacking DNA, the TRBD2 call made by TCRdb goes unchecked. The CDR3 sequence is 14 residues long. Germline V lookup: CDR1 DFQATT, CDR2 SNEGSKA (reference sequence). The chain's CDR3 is CSVSPGLTKNIQYF.

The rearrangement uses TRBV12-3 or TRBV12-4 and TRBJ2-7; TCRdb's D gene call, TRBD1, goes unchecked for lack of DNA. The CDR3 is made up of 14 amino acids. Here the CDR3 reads CASSTRQGHYEQYF.

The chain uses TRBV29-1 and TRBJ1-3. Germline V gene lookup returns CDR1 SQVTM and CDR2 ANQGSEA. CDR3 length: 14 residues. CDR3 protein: CSVELANGLDTIYF.